The 28 T cell receptor beta chains presented below share a single source sample, sequenced in a study of CD8+ T cells in alopecia areata. Isolated RNA was reverse transcribed into cDNA used as the sequencing template. Assay used: immunoSEQ multiplex PCR; TCRdb lists only in-frame clones, some missing. The sample holds 150,000 to 200,000 clones, roughly 60% seen once. The sequencing input was CD4+ T cells sorted from blood. All receptors come from a human donor in good health.

This clone was detected a few times. This chain links TRBV29-1 with TRBJ2-7; a weak D match, TRBD2 (7 bases). The CDR3 spans 14 residues. CDR1 and CDR2 from the germline V gene are SQVTM and ANQGSEA. V was shortened by 7 bases and J by 6 bases, with 22 bases between the two germline ends. This chain's CDR3 is CSAGGYRAASEQYF. DNA for the CDR3: TGCAGCGCGGGGGGTTACAGGGCGGCTTCCGAGCAGTACTTC.

The CDR3 coding sequence is TGCAGCGGCGGAGCCGGGACAGGAGATGAAAAACTGTTTTTT. This codes for CSGGAGTGDEKLFF. The chain has TRBV29-1 and TRBJ1-4, with TRBD1 identical over 8 bases. Looked up from germline, CDR1 is SQVTM and CDR2 is ANQGSEA. V lost 7 bases to trimming and J lost 6 bases; unmatched junction nucleotides: 10. The CDR3 has 14 residues.

The chain uses TRBV5-1 and TRBJ2-5, with D possibly matching TRBD2 (6 bases). CDR1 is SGHRS, CDR2 YFSETQ, per germline. The CDR3 runs 14 residues. Trimming cost V 4 bases and J 0 bases, with 10 bases left between them. The CDR3 DNA is TGCGCCAGCAGCCCTGGGACTTACCAAGAGACCCAGTACTTC. Protein product: CASSPGTYQETQYF. Based on the CDR3 plus reference TRBV5-1 and TRBJ2-5, the full variable domain is KAGVTQTPRYLIKTRGQQVTLSCSPISGHRSVSWYQQTPGQGLQFLFEYFSETQRNKGNFPGRFSGRQFSNSRSEMNVSTLELGDSALYLCASSPGTYQETQYFGPGTRLLVL.

The V and J genes are TRBV4-1 and TRBJ2-7, with D possibly matching TRBD2 (5 bases). Germline CDR1 reads MGHRA; CDR2 reads YSYEKL. This CDR3 region has 17 residues. The V gene lost 0 bases and the J gene lost 7 bases, with 22 bases spanning the gap. CDR3 residues: CASSQESGLGPLGEQYF. CDR3 in DNA: TGCGCCAGCAGCCAAGAATCGGGGTTAGGACCGCTAGGGGAGCAGTACTTC.

The rearrangement links TRBV11-2 to TRBJ2-7, with 9 nucleotides matching TRBD2. Unmatched junction bases numbered 9, after V lost 2 bases and J lost 7 bases. The germline V gene encodes CDR1 SGHAT and CDR2 FQNNGV. This CDR3 region has 15 residues. DNA of the CDR3: TGTGCCAGCAGCTTATCGGCTAGCGGGATGGGGGAGCAGTACTTC. It yields the protein CASSLSASGMGEQYF.

This clone was seen only a few times. The chain is built from TRBV7-8 and TRBJ2-7; possible D gene TRBD2, 6 bases. The length of the CDR3 is 16 residues. Germline loops: CDR1 SGHVS, CDR2 FQNEAQ. The ends were cut back, 2 bases at V and 0 bases at J, with 14 bases in the middle. The CDR3 nucleotides are TGTGCCAGCAGCTTACGAACGGGAGCGAGCTCCTACGAGCAGTACTTC. It specifies CASSLRTGASSYEQYF.

The chain recombines TRBV29-1 with TRBJ2-3; D is tentatively TRBD1 or TRBD2 (5 bases each). This CDR3 spans 14 amino acids. V dropped 7 bases and J dropped 2 bases, with 16 bases sitting between them. Looked up from germline, CDR1 is SQVTM and CDR2 is ANQGSEA. CDR3 sequence reads: CSGGGGYNTDTQYF. Written as DNA, the CDR3 is TGCAGCGGAGGTGGGGGTTACAACACAGATACGCAGTATTTT.

The chain has TRBV29-1 and TRBJ2-1, with D unresolved. Germline loops: CDR1 SQVTM, CDR2 ANQGSEA. Trimming left V 2 bases short and J 4 bases short, with 12 bases between. CDR3 size: 14 residues. CDR3 nucleotide sequence: TGCAGCGTTGAACAGTTTCGCTATTACAATGAGCAGTTCTTC. Its translation: CSVEQFRYYNEQFF.

The chain employs TRBV7-2 and TRBJ2-2, with unresolved D. CDR3 size: 19 residues. Germline V gene data show CDR1 as SGHTA and CDR2 as FQGNSA. Between the trimmed V and J ends, which lost 2 bases and 6 bases, there was a span of 25 bases. Here the CDR3 reads CASSLSPSTPFIGPGELFF. In DNA, the CDR3 is TGTGCCAGCAGCTTATCCCCCTCAACTCCTTTTATTGGCCCCGGGGAGCTGTTTTTT.

As DNA, the CDR3 is TGTGCCAGCAGCTTGGACGGACAGGGGGCCTTTGGCTACACCTTC. Protein: CASSLDGQGAFGYTF. V usage is TRBV7-9 and J usage is TRBJ1-2; 11 bases map to TRBD1. From germline, CDR1 is SEHNR and CDR2 FQNEAQ (reference sequence). The V and J ends lost 3 bases and 7 bases, in that order; junction bases with no gene match: 7. This CDR3 is 15 amino acids long.

The chain employs TRBV7-2 and TRBJ1-3; D not certain. Germline CDR1 is SGHTA and CDR2 is FQGNSA. V was cut by 1 base and J by 0 bases, with 7 bases left in between. This CDR3 contains 15 residues. CDR3 residues: CASSLGAGSGNTIYF. CDR3 DNA: TGTGCCAGCAGCTTAGGGGCAGGCTCTGGAAACACCATATATTTT.

The chain links TRBV2 to TRBJ1-2; TRBD1 is a possible D gene (5 bases). In germline, CDR1 is SNHLY, CDR2 FYNNEI. The CDR3 consists of 14 residues. Trimming removed 6 bases at V and 7 bases at J, with 18 bases between. This chain's CDR3 is CASRDDSVTGGYTF. CDR3 bases: TGTGCCAGCAGGGACGACAGCGTAACTGGTGGCTACACCTTC.

V gene TRBV7-9 combines with J gene TRBJ2-5; 16 nucleotides match TRBD2. The CDR3 consists of 16 residues. Germline CDR1 SEHNR, CDR2 FQNEAQ (reference sequence). Unmatched junction bases numbered 2, after V lost 3 bases and J lost 4 bases. The CDR3 DNA reads as TGTGCCAGCAGCTTGGGACTAGCGGGAGGGCTAGAGACCCAGTACTTC. It codes for CASSLGLAGGLETQYF.

This clone was recorded once. The V gene is TRBV19, the J gene TRBJ2-5, with a weak D call TRBD1 (5 bases). The ends were cut back, 2 bases at V and 2 bases at J, with 6 bases in the middle. This CDR3 has 13 residues. Germline lookup yields CDR1 LNHDA and CDR2 SQIVND (reference sequence). DNA for the CDR3: TGTGCCAGTAGTATAACAGGACAAGAGACCCAGTACTTC. Amino acid sequence: CASSITGQETQYF.

This clone came up a few times. The chain uses TRBV6-6 and TRBJ2-3, with TRBD2 matching 7 bases. Unmatched junction bases numbered 4, after V lost 2 bases and J lost 2 bases. The germline gives CDR1 MNHNY, CDR2 SVGAGI (reference sequence). The CDR3 is 15 amino acids. The CDR3 is CASSYGGGSTDTQYF. Here the CDR3 DNA reads TGTGCCAGCAGTTACGGGGGAGGGTCCACAGATACGCAGTATTTT.

V usage is TRBV29-1 and J usage is TRBJ2-7, with 12 nucleotides matching TRBD2. The CDR3 consists of 15 residues. Trimming cost V 1 base and J 4 bases; bases outside gene matches: 5. Looked up from germline, CDR1 is SQVTM and CDR2 is ANQGSEA. The CDR3 bases are TGCAGCGTTGAAGTTGGACTAGCGGGAAAATACGAGCAGTACTTC. It translates to CSVEVGLAGKYEQYF.

This clone was picked up a small number of times. The V gene is TRBV23-1, the J gene TRBJ1-1, with D possibly matching TRBD1 (5 bases). TRBV23-1 is an open reading frame, and its role is uncertain. V gave up 4 bases and J gave up 6 bases, with 9 bases separating them. The CDR3 spans 12 residues. For the CDR3, the DNA is TGCGCCAGCAGTCGGGGGGTGTCTGAAGCTTTCTTT. Amino acid sequence: CASSRGVSEAFF.

V gene TRBV29-1 combines with J gene TRBJ1-2; 7 positions agree with TRBD1. Germline CDR1 is SQVTM and CDR2 is ANQGSEA. V was clipped by 6 bases and J by 3 bases; unmatched bases: 13. This CDR3 has 15 residues. CDR3: CSVAAGGAQYYGYTF. The CDR3 DNA follows: TGCAGCGTCGCGGCAGGGGGAGCCCAGTACTATGGCTACACCTTC.

This clone was seen only a few times. The rearrangement uses TRBV29-1 and TRBJ2-1; 8 bases fit TRBD1. Germline assignment: CDR1 SQVTM and CDR2 ANQGSEA. V dropped 4 bases and J dropped 7; count of bases not matched to a gene: 6. This CDR3 contains 13 residues. This CDR3 is CSVGAGGGNEQFF. The CDR3 bases are TGCAGCGTTGGGGCAGGGGGCGGGAATGAGCAGTTCTTC.

The table lists this clone with a few counts. The genes are TRBV2 and TRBJ1-5; 7 nucleotides line up with TRBD1. Looked up from germline, CDR1 is SNHLY and CDR2 is FYNNEI. CDR3 length: 15 residues. Losses at the gene ends were 7 bases for V and 3 bases for J; bases not matched to a gene: 9. CDR3 coding DNA: TGTGCCAGCAACGGAGAGGGACAGACCAATCAGCCCCAGCATTTT. It yields the protein CASNGEGQTNQPQHF.

The table lists this clone with a few counts. This chain connects TRBV29-1 to TRBJ1-1, with TRBD1 identical over 7 bases. Germline CDR1 reads SQVTM; CDR2 reads ANQGSEA. CDR3 length equals 11 residues. J gave up 11 bases and V 4 bases, and 7 bases lay outside the gene matches. This CDR3 reads CSVVEGAGAFF. CDR3 nucleotide sequence: TGCAGCGTTGTCGAGGGGGCAGGGGCTTTCTTT.

This clone was picked up a small number of times. The CDR3 reads CASRGQRTPTDTQYF. In nucleotides, the CDR3 is TGTGCCAGCAGGGGGCAAAGGACACCCACAGATACGCAGTATTTT. V and J are TRBV5-6 and TRBJ2-3; D is perhaps TRBD1 (5 bases). This CDR3 is 15 amino acids long. The V gene's germline CDR1 is SGHDT and CDR2 YYEEEE. V lost 5 bases and J 2 bases, leaving 15 bases between the germline ends.

The gene calls are TRBV18 and TRBJ1-5; D call uncertain. The CDR3 runs 13 residues. V was pared by 0 bases and J by 6 bases, with 6 bases between. Germline CDR1 KGHSH, CDR2 LQKENI. The CDR3 bases are TGTGCCAGCTCACCACCCCCCGGTCAGCCCCAGCATTTT. Its protein is CASSPPPGQPQHF.

This clone was seen more than once but under ten times. This chain connects TRBV10-3 to TRBJ2-1, with 10 bases lining up with TRBD1. The CDR3 is 14 residues long. V lost 5 bases and J lost 4; bases outside the gene matches: 2. Germline values: CDR1 ENHRY, CDR2 SYGVKD. CDR3: CAISPGQGYNEQFF. CDR3 bases: TGTGCCATCAGTCCGGGACAGGGGTACAATGAGCAGTTCTTC.

This clone came up a few times. The chain links TRBV29-1 to TRBJ2-5; D possibly corresponds to TRBD2 (5 bases). Per the germline V gene, CDR1 is SQVTM and CDR2 is ANQGSEA. Trimming removed 3 bases from V and 5 bases from J, with 10 bases in between. The CDR3 loop spans 12 amino acids. The CDR3 region is CSVDGVGETQYF. CDR3 coding DNA: TGCAGCGTTGACGGGGTCGGGGAGACCCAGTACTTC. Drawing the rest from reference TRBV29-1 and TRBJ2-5, the complete variable domain is SAVISQKPSRDICQRGTSLTIQCQVDSQVTMMFWYRQQPGQSLTLIATANQGSEATYESGFVIDKFPISRPNLTFSTLTVSNMSPEDSSIYLCSVDGVGETQYFGPGTRLLVL.

The chain uses TRBV18 and TRBJ2-7; D is perhaps TRBD1 (7 bases). CDR1 is KGHSH, CDR2 LQKENI, per germline. Trimming took 3 bases from V and 0 from J, leaving 15 bases between them. The CDR3 covers 16 residues. The CDR3 nucleotides are TGTGCCAGCTCACCGACTCGGGGGACAGTCTCCTACGAGCAGTACTTC. Amino acids: CASSPTRGTVSYEQYF. The full variable domain, with the rest looked up from reference TRBV18 and TRBJ2-7, is NAGVMQNPRHLVRRRGQEARLRCSPMKGHSHVYWYRQLPEEGLKFMVYLQKENIIDESGMPKERFSAEFPKEGPSILRIQQVVRGDSAAYFCASSPTRGTVSYEQYFGPGTRLTVT.

The gene calls are TRBV7-2 and TRBJ2-2; D gene unclear. The germline V and J ends were trimmed by 5 bases and 9 bases, with 13 bases remaining between them. Germline CDR1 reads SGHTA; CDR2 reads FQGNSA. The CDR3 length is 13 residues. The CDR3 spells CASSRSNPRELFF. The CDR3 coding sequence is TGTGCCAGCAGCCGATCTAATCCCCGGGAGCTGTTTTTT. Combining the CDR3 with reference TRBV7-2 and TRBJ2-2 gives the whole variable domain GAGVSQSPSNKVTEKGKDVELRCDPISGHTALYWYRQSLGQGLEFLIYFQGNSAPDKSGLPSDRFSAERTGGSVSTLTIQRTQQEDSAVYLCASSRSNPRELFFGEGSRLTVL.

This clone came up a few times. The chain combines TRBV11-2 with TRBJ2-1; possibly TRBD1 for D (10 bases). V was pared by 2 bases and J by 6 bases, with 17 bases between. The CDR3 spans 16 residues. CDR1 and CDR2 (germline): SGHAT, FQNNGV. CDR3 loop: CASSLLAGTGANEQFF. The CDR3 DNA follows: TGTGCCAGCAGCTTACTAGCGGGGACAGGGGCCAATGAGCAGTTCTTC. Full variable domain (missing parts from reference TRBV11-2 and TRBJ2-1): EAGVAQSPRYKIIEKRQSVAFWCNPISGHATLYWYQQILGQGPKLLIQFQNNGVVDDSQLPKDRFSAERLKGVDSTLKIQPAKLEDSAVYLCASSLLAGTGANEQFFGPGTRLTVL.